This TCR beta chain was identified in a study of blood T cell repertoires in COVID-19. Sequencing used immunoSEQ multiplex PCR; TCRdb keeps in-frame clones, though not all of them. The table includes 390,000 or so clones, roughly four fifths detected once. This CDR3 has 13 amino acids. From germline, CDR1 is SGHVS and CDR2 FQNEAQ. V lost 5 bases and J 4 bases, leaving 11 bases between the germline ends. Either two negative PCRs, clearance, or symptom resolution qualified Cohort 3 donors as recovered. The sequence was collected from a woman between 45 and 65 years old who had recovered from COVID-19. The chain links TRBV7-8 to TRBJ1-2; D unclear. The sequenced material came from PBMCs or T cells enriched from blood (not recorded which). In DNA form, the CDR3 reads TGTGCCAGCAGCGTTGACATAGGCTATGGCTACACCTTC. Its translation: CASSVDIGYGYTF.